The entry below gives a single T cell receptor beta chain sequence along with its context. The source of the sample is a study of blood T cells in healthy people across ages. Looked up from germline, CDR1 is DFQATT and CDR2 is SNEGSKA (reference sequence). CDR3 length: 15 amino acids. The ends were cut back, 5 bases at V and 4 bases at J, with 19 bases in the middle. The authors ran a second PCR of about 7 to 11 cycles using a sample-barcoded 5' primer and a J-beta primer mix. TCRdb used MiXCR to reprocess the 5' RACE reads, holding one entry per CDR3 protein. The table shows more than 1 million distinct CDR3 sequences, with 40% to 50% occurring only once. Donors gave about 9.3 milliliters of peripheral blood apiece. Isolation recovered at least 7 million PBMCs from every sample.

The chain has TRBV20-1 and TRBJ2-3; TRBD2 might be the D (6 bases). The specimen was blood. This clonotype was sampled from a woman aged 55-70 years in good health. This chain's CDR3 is CSALIAEGYADTQYF. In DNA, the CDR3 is TGCAGTGCTCTCATAGCGGAAGGTTACGCAGATACGCAGTATTTT.